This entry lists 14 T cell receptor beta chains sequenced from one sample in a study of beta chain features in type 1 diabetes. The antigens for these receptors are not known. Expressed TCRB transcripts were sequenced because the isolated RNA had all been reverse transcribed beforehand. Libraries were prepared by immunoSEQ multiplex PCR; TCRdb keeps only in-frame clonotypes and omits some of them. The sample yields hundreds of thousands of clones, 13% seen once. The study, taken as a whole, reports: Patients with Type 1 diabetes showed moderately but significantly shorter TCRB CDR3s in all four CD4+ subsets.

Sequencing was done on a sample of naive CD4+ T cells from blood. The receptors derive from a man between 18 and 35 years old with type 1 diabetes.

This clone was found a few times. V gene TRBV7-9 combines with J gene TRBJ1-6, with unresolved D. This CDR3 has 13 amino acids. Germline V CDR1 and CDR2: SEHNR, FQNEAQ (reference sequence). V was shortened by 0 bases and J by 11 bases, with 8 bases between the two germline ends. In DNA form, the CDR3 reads TGTGCCAGCAGCTTAGCCCCCAGTACACCCCTCCACTTT. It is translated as CASSLAPSTPLHF.

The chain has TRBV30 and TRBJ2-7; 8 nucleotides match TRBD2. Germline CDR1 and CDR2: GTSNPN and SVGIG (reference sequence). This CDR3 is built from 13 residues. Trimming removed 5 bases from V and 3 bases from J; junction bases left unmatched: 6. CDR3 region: CAWSGSGGYEQYF. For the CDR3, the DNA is TGTGCCTGGTCAGGCAGCGGGGGCTACGAGCAGTACTTC.

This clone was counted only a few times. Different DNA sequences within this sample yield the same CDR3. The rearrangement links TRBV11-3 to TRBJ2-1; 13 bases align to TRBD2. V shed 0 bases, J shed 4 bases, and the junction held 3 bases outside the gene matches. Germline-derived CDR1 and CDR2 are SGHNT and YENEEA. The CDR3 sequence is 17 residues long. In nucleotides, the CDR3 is TGTGCCAGCAGCTTAGATTGGACTAGCGGGGGATACAATGAGCAGTTCTTC. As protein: CASSLDWTSGGYNEQFF.

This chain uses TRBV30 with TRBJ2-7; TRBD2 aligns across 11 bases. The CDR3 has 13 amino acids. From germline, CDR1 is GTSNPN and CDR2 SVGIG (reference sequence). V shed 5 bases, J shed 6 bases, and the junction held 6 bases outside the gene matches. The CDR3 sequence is CAWATSGETEQYF. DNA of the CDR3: TGTGCCTGGGCGACTAGCGGGGAGACCGAGCAGTACTTC.

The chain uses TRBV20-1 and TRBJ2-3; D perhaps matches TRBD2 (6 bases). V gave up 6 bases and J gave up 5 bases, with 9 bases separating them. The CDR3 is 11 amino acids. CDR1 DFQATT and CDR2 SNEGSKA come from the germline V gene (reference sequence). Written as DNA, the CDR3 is TGCAGTGCGGAGGGAATAGATACGCAGTATTTT. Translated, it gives CSAEGIDTQYF.

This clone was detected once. DNA for the CDR3: TGTGCCAGCAGCCATGAGGGCGCAGGGGGCAGGGAGACCCAGTACTTC. Translated, it gives CASSHEGAGGRETQYF. This chain uses TRBV14 with TRBJ2-5; 8 bases fit TRBD1. The V gene end was trimmed by 3 bases and the J gene end by 5 bases; junction bases not matched to a gene: 11. Germline CDR1 and CDR2: SGHDN and FVKESK. CDR3 length: 16 amino acids.

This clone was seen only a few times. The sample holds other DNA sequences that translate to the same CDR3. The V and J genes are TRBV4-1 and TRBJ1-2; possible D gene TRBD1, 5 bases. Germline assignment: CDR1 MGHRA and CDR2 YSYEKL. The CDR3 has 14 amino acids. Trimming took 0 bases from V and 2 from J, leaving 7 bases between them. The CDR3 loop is CASSQEYRNYGYTF. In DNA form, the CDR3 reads TGCGCCAGCAGCCAAGAATACAGGAACTATGGCTACACCTTC.

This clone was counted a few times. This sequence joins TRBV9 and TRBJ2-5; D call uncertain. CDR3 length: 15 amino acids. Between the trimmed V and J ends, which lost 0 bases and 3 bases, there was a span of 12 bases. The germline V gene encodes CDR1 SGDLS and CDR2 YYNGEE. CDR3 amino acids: CASSVGATFEETQYF. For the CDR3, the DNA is TGTGCCAGCAGCGTAGGGGCGACGTTTGAAGAGACCCAGTACTTC.

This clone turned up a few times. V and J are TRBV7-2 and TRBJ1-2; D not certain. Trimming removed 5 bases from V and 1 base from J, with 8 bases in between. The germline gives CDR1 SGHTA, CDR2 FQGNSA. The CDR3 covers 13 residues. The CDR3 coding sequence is TGTGCCAGCAGCCCGCACGGTAACTATGGCTACACCTTC. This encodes CASSPHGNYGYTF.

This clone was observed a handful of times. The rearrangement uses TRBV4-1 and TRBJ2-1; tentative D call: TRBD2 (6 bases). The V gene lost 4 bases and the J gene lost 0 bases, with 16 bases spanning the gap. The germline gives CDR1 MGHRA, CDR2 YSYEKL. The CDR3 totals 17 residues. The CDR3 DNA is TGCGCCAGCAGCCCAACCTTAGCGGAGAGCTCCTACAATGAGCAGTTCTTC. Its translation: CASSPTLAESSYNEQFF.

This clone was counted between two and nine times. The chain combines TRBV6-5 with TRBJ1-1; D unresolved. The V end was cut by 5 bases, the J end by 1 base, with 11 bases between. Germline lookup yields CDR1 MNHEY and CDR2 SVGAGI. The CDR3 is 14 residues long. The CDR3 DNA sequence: TGTGCCAGCAGTCCTTCGCGGGGGAACACTGAAGCTTTCTTT. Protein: CASSPSRGNTEAFF.

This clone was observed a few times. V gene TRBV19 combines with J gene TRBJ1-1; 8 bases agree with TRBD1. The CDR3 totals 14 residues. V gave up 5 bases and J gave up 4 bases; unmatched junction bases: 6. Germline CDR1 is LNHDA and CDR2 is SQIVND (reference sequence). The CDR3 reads CASSPRQGSTEAFF. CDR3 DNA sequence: TGTGCCAGTAGTCCCCGACAGGGGAGCACTGAAGCTTTCTTT.

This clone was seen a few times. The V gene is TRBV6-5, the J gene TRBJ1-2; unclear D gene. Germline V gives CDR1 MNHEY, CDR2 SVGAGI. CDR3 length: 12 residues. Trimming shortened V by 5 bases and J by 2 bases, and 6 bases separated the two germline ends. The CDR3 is CASSNNNYGYTF. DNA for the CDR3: TGTGCCAGCAGTAACAACAACTATGGCTACACCTTC.

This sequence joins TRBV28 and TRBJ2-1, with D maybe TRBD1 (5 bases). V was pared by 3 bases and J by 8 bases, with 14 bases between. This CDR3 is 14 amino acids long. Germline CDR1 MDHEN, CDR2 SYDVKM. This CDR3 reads CASSFSPGNYEQFF. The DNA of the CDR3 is TGTGCCAGCAGTTTTTCTCCAGGGAACTATGAGCAGTTCTTC.